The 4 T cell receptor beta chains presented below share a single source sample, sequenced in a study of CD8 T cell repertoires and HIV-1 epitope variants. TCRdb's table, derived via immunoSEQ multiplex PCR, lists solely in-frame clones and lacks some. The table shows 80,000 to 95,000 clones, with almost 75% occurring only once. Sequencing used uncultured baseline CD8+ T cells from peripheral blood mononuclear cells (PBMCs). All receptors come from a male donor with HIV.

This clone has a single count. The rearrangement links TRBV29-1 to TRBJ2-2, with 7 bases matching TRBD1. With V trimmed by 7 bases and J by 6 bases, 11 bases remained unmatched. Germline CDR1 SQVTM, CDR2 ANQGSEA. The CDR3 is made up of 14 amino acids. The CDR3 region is CSALTGVWSGELFF. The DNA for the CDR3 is TGCAGCGCCCTTACAGGGGTGTGGTCCGGGGAGCTGTTTTTT.

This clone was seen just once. CDR3 sequence: CASKWLAGTNYEQYF. CDR3 nucleotides: TGTGCCAGCAAGTGGCTAGCGGGGACAAACTACGAGCAGTACTTC. The chain uses TRBV2 and TRBJ2-7; 9 bases match TRBD2. Germline assignment: CDR1 SNHLY and CDR2 FYNNEI. The CDR3 extends over 15 amino acids. V shed 7 bases, J shed 3 bases, and the junction held 10 bases outside the gene matches.

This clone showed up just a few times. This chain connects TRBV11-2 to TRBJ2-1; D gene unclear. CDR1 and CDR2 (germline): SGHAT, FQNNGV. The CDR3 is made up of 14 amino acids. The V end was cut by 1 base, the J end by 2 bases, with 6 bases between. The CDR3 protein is CASSLGGTYNEQFF. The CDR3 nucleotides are TGTGCCAGCAGCTTAGGCGGAACCTACAATGAGCAGTTCTTC.

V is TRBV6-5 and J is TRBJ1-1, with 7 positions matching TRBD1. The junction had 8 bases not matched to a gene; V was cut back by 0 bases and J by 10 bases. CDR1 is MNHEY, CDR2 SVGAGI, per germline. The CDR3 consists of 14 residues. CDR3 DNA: TGTGCCAGCAGTTACTCGGCAGGGGGTCAGGGAGCTTTCTTT. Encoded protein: CASSYSAGGQGAFF.